The subject of this entry is one T cell receptor beta chain. Its antigen remains unidentified. The CDR3 loop spans 16 amino acids. Germline V gene sequence: CDR1 SGHNT, CDR2 YENEEA. Trimming at V came to 3 bases and at J to 5 bases, leaving 10 bases not matched to a gene. This specimen belongs to a study of OX40 agonist ivuxolimab in advanced cancers. Whole-study context: With ivuxolimab, an agonistic anti-OX40 (CD134) antibody, patients were treated. Study outcomes and limitations: The 0.1-3.0 mg/kg partial responders had among the lowest clonal expansion.

The protocol was immunoSEQ multiplex PCR, while the TCRdb copy is restricted to in-frame clones and leaves out a portion. The data show 77,000 or so clones, 92% seen once. The specimen was CD4+ or CD8+ T cells sorted from blood, collected in a trial of the OX40 agonist ivuxolimab. The chain recombines TRBV11-3 with TRBJ2-3; 8 nucleotides agree with TRBD2. This TCR derives from an adult with an advanced solid tumor such as melanoma, head and neck, liver or kidney cancer. CDR3 loop: CASSLGLAGNEDTQYF. As DNA, the CDR3 is TGTGCCAGCAGCTTGGGGCTAGCGGGCAATGAAGATACGCAGTATTTT.